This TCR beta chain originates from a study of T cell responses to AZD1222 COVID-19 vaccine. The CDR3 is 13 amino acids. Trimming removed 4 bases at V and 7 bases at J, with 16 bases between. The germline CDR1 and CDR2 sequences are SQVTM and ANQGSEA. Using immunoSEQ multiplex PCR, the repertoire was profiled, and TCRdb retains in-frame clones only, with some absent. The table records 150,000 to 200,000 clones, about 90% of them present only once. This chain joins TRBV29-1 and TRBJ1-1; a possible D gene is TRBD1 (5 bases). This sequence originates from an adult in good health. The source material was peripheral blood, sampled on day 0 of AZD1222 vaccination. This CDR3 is CSVGTTNKGEAFF. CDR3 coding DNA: TGCAGCGTTGGGACAACCAACAAGGGTGAAGCTTTCTTT.